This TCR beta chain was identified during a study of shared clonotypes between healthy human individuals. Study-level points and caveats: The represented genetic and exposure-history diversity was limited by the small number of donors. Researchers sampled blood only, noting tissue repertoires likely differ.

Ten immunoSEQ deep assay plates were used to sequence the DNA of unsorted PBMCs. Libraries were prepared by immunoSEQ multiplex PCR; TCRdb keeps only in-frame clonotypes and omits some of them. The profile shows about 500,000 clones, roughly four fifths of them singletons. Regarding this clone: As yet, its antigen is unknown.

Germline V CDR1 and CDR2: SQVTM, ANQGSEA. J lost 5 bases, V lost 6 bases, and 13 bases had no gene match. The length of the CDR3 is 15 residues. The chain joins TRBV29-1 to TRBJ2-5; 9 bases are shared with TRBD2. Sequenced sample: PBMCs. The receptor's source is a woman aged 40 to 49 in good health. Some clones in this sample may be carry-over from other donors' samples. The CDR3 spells CSVKSGTSPGETQYF. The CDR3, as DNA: TGCAGCGTAAAATCCGGGACTAGCCCTGGCGAGACCCAGTACTTC.